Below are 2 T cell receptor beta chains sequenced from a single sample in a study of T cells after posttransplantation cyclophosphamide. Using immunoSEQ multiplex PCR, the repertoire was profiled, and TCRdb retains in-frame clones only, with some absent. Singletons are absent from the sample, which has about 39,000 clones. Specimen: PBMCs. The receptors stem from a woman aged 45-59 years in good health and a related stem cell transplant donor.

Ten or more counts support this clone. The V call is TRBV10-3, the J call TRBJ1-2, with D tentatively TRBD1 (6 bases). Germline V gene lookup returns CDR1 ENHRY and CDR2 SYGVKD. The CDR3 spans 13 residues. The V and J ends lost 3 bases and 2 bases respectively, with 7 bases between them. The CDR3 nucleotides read TGTGCCATCAGTGATACAGGGAACTATGGCTACACCTTC. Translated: CAISDTGNYGYTF.

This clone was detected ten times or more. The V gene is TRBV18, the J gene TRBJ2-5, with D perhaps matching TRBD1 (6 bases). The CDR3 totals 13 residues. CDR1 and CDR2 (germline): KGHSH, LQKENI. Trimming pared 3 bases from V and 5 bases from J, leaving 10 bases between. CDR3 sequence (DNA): TGTGCCAGCTCACCGTCAGGGGTCGAGACCCAGTACTTC. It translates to CASSPSGVETQYF.